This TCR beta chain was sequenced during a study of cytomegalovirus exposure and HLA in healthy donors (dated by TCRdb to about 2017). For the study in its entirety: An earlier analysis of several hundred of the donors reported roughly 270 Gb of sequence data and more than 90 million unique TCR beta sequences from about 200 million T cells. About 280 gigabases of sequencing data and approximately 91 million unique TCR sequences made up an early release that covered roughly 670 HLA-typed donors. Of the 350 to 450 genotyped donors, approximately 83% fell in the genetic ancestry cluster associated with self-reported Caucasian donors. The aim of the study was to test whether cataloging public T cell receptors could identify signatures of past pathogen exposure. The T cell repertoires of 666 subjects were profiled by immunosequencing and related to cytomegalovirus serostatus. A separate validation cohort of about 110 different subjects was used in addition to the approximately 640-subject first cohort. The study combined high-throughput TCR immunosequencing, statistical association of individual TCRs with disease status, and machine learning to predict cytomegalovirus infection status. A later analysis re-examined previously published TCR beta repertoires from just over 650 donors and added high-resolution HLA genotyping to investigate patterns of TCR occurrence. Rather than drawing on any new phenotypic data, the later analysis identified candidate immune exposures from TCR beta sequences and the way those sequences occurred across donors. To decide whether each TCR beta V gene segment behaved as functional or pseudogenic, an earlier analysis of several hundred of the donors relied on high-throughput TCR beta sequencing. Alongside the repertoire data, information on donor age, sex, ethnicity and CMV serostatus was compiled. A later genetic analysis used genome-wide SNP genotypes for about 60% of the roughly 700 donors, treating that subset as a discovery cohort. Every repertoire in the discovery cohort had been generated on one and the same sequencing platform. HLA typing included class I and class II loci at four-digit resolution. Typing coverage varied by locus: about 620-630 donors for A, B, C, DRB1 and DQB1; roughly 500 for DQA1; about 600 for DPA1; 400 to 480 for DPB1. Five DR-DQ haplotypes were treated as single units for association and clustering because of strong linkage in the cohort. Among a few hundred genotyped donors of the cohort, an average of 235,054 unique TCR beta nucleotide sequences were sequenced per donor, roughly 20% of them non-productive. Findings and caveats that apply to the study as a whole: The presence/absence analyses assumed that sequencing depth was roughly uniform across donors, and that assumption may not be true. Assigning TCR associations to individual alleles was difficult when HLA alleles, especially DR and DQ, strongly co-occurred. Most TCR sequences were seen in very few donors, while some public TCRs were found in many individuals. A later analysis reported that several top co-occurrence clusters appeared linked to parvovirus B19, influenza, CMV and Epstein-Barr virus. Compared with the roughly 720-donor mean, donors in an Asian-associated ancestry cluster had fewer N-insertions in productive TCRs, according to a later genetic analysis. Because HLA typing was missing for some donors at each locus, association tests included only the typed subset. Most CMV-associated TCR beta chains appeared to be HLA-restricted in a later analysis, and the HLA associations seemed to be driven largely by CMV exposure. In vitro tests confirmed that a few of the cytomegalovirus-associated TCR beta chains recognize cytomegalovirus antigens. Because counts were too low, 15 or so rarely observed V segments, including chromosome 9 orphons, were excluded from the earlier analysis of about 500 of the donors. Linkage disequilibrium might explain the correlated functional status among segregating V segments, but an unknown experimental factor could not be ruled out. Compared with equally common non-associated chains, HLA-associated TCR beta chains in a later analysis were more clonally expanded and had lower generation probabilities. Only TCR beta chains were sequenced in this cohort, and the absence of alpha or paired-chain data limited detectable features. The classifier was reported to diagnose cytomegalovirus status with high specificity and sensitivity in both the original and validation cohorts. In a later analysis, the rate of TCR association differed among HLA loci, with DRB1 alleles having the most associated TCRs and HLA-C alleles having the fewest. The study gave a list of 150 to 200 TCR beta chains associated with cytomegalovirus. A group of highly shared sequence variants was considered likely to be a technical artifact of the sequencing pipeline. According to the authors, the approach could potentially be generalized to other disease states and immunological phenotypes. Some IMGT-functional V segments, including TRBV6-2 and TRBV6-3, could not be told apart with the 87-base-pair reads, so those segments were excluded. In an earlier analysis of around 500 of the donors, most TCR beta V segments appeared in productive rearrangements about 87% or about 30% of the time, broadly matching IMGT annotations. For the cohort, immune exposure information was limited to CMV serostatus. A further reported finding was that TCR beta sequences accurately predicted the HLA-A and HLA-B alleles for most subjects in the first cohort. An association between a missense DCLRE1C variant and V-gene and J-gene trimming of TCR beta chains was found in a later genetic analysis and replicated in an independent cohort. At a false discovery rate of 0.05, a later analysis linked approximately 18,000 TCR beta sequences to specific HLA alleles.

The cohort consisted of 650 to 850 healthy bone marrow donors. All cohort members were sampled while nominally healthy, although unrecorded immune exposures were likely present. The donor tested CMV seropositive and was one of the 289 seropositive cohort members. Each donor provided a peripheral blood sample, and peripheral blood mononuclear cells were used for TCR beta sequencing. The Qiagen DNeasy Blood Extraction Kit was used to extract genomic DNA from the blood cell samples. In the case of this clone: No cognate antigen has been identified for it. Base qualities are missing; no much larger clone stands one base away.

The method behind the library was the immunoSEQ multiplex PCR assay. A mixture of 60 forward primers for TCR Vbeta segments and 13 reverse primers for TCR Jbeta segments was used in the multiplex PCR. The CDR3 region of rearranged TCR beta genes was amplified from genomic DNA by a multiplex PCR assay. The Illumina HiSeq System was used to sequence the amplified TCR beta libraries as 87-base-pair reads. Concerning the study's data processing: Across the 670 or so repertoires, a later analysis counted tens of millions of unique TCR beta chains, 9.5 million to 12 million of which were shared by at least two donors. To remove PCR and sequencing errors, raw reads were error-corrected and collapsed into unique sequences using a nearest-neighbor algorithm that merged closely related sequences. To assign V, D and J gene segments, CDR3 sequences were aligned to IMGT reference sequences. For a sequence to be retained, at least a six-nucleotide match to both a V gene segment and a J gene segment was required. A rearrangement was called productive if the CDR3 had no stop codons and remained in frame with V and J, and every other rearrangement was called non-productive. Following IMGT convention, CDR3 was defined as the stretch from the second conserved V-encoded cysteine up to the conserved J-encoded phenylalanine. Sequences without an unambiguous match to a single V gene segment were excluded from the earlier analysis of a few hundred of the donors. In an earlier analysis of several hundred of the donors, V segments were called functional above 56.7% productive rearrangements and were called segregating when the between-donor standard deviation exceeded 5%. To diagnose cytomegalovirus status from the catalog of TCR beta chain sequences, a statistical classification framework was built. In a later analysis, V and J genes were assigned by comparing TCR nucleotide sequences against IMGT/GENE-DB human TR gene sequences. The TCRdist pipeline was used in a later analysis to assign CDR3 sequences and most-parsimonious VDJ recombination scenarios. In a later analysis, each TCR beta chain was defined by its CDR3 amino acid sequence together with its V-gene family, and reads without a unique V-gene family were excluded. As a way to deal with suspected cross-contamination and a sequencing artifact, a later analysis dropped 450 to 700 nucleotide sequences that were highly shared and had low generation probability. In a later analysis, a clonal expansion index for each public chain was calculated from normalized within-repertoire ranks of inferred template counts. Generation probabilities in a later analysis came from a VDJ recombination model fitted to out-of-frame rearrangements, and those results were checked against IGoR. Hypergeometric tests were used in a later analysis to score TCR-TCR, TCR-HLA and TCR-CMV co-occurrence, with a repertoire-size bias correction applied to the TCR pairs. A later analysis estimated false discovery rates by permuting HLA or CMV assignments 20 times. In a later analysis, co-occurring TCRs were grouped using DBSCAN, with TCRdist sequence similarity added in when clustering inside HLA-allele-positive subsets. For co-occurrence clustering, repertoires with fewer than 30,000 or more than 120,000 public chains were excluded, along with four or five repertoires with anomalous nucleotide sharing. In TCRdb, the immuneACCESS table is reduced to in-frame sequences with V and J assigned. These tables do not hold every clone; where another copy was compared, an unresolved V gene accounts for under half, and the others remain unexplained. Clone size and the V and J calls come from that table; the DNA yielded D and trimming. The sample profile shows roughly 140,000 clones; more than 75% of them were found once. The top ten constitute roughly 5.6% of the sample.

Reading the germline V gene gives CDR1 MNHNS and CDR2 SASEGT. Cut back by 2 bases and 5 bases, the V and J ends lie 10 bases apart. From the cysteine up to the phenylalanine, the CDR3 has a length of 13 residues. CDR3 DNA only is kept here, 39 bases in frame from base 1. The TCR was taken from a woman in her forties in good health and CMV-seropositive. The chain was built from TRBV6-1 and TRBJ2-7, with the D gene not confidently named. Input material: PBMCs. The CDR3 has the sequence CASSERFYHEQYF. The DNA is TGTGCCAGCAGTGAACGTTTCTACCACGAGCAGTACTTC.